The entry below gives a single T cell receptor (beta chain) sequence along with its context. Its antigen is unidentified. This entry is derived from a study of monozygotic twins with inflammatory bowel disease. The germline V gene has CDR1 SGHRS and CDR2 YFSETQ. The CDR3 runs to 17 residues. Study-level findings and limits: Among the T cells, different subtypes could not be distinguished.

For both chains, the TCRalpha and TCRbeta cDNA went through two nested PCRs of 16 and 9 cycles. Reanalyzing the 5' RACE reads, TCRdb keeps one entry per CDR3 protein, without DNA. The data show some 450,000 distinct CDR3 sequences, and the top ten clones hold more than 2%. The source of this sequence is a human donor with ulcerative colitis or Crohn's disease, or a healthy co-twin of an affected twin (not recorded which). Sequenced sample: blood. The chain couples TRBV5-1 to TRBJ2-6; TCRdb's assignment of TRBD1 cannot be checked, as there is no DNA. CDR3 in amino acids: CASSSRDTPLRANVLTF.